The clone carrying this T cell receptor beta chain came up a few times. Per the original methods: Scientists estimated how many nucleated cells there were by amplifying reference gene primers. The table came from immunoSEQ multiplex PCR; TCRdb's copy has only in-frame clones and leaves some out. That table gives V, J and clone size, and the DNA gave D and trimming. In the table there are 100,000 to 150,000 clones, 55% to 75% of which are singletons. The data derive from a study of blood T cell repertoires in COVID-19. Study information: The origin of the acute and convalescent COVID-19 samples was the United States, Italy and Spain. The analysed material was cDNA or gDNA that came from T cells, B-cell-depleted T cells, or PBMCs.

The sequencing sample was made of peripheral blood. The TCR originated in a human donor with acute or convalescent COVID-19. The donor label of this sample is uncertain.

CDR3 nucleotide sequence: TGTGCCTGGAGTGACCAACAGGGGAGCGGTAATCAGCCCCAGCATTTT. Its protein product is CAWSDQQGSGNQPQHF. The chain links TRBV30 to TRBJ1-5, with TRBD1 matching 7 bases. Germline V lookup: CDR1 GTSNPN, CDR2 SVGIG (reference sequence). CDR3 size: 16 residues. J lost 4 bases, V lost 1 base, and 10 bases had no gene match.